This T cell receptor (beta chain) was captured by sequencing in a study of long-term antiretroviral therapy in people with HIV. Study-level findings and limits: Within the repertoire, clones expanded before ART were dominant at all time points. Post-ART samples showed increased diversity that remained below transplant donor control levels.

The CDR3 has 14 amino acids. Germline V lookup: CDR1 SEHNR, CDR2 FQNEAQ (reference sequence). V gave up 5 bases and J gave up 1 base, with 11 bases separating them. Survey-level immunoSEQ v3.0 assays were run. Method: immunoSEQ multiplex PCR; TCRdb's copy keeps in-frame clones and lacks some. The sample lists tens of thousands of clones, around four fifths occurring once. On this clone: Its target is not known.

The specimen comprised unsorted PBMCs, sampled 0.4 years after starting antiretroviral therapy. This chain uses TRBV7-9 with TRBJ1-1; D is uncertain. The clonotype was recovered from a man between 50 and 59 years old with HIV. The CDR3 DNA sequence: TGTGCCAGCAGCCGCGAGGGAGGGAACACTGAAGCTTTCTTT. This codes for CASSREGGNTEAFF.